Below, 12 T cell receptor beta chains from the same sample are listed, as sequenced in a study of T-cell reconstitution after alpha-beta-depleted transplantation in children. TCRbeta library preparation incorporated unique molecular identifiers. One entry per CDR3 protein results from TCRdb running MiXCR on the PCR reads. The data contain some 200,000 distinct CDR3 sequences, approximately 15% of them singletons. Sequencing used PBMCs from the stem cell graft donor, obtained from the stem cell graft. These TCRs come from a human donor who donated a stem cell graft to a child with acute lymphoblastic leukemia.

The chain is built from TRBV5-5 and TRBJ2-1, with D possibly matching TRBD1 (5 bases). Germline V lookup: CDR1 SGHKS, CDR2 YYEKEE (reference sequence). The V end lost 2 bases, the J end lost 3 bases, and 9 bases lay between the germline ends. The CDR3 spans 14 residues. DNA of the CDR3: TGTGCCAGCAGCTTTAGACAGAGCTACAATGAGCAGTTCTTC. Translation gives CASSFRQSYNEQFF.

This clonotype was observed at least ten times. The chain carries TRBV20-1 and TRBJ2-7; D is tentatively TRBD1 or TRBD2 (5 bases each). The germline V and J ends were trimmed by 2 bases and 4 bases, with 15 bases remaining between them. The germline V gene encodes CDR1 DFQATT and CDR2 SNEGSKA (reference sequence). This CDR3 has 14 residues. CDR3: CSARLGTSRYEQYF. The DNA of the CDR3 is TGCAGTGCTAGACTCGGGACGTCTAGATACGAGCAGTACTTC.

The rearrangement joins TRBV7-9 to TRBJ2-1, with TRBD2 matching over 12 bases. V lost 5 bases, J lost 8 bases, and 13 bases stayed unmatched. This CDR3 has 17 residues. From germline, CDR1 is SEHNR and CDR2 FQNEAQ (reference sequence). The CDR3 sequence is CASSPPPTSGRVDEQFF. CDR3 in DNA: TGTGCCAGCAGCCCTCCGCCGACTAGCGGGAGAGTCGATGAGCAGTTCTTC.

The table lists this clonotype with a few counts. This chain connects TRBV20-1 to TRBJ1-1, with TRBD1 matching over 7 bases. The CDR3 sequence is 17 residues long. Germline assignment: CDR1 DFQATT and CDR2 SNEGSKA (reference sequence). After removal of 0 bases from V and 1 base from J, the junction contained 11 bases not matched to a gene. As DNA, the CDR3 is TGCAGTGCTAGAGATTTCTGGACCGGGACAGCGAACACTGAAGCTTTCTTT. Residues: CSARDFWTGTANTEAFF.

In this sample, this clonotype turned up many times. The CDR3 here is CASSRVNRLAGRTDTQYF. Here the CDR3 DNA reads TGTGCCAGCAGTAGAGTGAATAGACTAGCGGGACGCACAGATACGCAGTATTTT. This chain links TRBV27 with TRBJ2-3, with 11 nucleotides matching TRBD2. The trim removed 5 bases at V and 1 base at J, leaving 11 bases unmatched. CDR1 is MNHEY and CDR2 is SMNVEV in the germline V gene (reference sequence). The CDR3 contains 18 residues.

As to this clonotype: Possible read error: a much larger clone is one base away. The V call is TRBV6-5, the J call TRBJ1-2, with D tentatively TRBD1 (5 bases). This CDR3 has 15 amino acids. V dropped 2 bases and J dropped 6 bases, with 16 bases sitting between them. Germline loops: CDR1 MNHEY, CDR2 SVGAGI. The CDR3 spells CASSYVLGTPNGYTF. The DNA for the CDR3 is TGTGCCAGCAGTTACGTTCTGGGGACTCCTAATGGCTACACCTTC.

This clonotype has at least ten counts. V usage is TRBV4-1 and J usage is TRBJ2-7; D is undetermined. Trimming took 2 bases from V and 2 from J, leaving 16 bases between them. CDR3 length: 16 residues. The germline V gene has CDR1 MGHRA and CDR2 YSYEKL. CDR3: CASSQFATLTTYEQYF. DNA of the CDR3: TGCGCCAGCAGCCAATTTGCGACACTAACAACCTACGAGCAGTACTTC.

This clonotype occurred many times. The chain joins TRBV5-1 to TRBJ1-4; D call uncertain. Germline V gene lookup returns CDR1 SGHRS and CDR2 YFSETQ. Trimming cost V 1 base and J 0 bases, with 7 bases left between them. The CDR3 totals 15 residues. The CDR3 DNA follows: TGCGCCAGCAGCTTGCTGGGAGCAACTAATGAAAAACTGTTTTTT. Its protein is CASSLLGATNEKLFF.

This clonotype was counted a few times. In DNA form, the CDR3 reads TGCGCCAGCAGCCCCAAGCCCGACAGGGGGACTAATCAGCCCCAGCATTTT. It codes for CASSPKPDRGTNQPQHF. The V and J genes are TRBV4-1 and TRBJ1-5, with 9 bases lining up with TRBD1. There are 17 residues in the CDR3. CDR1 and CDR2 (germline): MGHRA, YSYEKL. The V and J ends lost 4 bases and 4 bases, in that order; junction bases with no gene match: 11.

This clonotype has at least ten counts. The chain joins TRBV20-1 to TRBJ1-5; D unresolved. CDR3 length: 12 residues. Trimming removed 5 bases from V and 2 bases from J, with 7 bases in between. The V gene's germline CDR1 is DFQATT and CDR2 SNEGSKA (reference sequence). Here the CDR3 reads CSASRRNQPQHF. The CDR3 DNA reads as TGCAGTGCTTCCCGACGCAATCAGCCCCAGCATTTT.

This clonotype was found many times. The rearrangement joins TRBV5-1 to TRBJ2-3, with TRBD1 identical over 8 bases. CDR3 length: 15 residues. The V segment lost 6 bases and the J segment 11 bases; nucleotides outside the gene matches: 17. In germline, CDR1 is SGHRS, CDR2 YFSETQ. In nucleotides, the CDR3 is TGCGCCAGCACCTCCCCCGGGACAGGTCCTGGGGGGCAGTATTTT. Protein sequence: CASTSPGTGPGGQYF.

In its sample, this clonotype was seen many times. CDR3 DNA sequence: TGCGCCAGCAGCTTGGACAGGGTGAACACTGAAGCTTTCTTT. Its translation is CASSLDRVNTEAFF. This chain links TRBV5-1 with TRBJ1-1, with D possibly being TRBD1 (6 bases). Germline CDR1 SGHRS, CDR2 YFSETQ. The V and J ends lost 0 bases and 0 bases respectively, with 6 bases between them. The CDR3 length is 14 residues.